This TCR beta chain was retrieved from a study of blood T cell repertoires in COVID-19 (dated by TCRdb to between 2020 and 2021). For context, the study as a whole: The collaborator samples originated in the United States, Italy and Spain and spanned the acute and convalescent phases of COVID-19. Deeply sampled blood TCRbeta repertoires from subjects exposed to, actively infected with, or recovered from COVID-19 were included in the dataset. Where available, HLA class I and class II types were taken from metadata supplied by the sample provider and were not determined by assay-based typing. The samples were drawn from two sources: the first 160 participants of the ongoing ImmuneRACE study, and about 1,300 subjects contributed by 6 global collaborators. The repertoires were released in a freely available public database meant as a resource for research on the immune response to SARS-CoV-2. The material from the prospective study consisted of cDNA or gDNA derived from T cells, B-cell-depleted T cells, or PBMCs. The sample metadata nearly always contained a de-identified subject ID, COVID-19 status, age in years and sex. General study outcomes and caveats: How much clinical and demographic metadata was included differed by source and by participant, and the metadata was provided uncurated.

In the prospective study, participants were roughly 18 to 95 years old, resided in about two dozen geographic areas of the United States, and were enrolled through a virtual design. In the prospective study, cohorts were assigned on the basis of participant-reported clinical history obtained from a screening survey and a study questionnaire. For ImmuneRACE Cohort 3, a participant was defined as recovered based on two consecutive negative NP/OP PCR tests, clearance by a healthcare professional, or resolution of symptoms. In the prospective study, whole blood, serum and a nasopharyngeal or oropharyngeal swab were collected from each participant by mobile phlebotomists. Additional blood draws and questionnaires over an approximately two-month period could optionally be provided by prospective study participants. Prospective study blood samples were shipped either frozen or at room temperature before DNA extraction.

For this clone: The antigen it binds to is not known. Per-nucleotide qualities are absent, and no much larger clonotype sits a single base away.

TCRbeta CDR3 regions were amplified from genomic DNA by means of the immunoSEQ Assay, a bias-controlled multiplex PCR. As for how the authors treated the data: Nucleated cell counts per sample were estimated from amplification of reference gene primers within the assay. To quantify the absolute abundance of each unique TCRbeta CDR3 rearrangement, sequence reads were collapsed and filtered. For each sample, productive Simpson clonality was calculated as the square root of Simpson's diversity index across productive rearrangements. Here the immuneACCESS table is served through TCRdb, limited to in-frame sequences with V and J called. Missing clones are a known gap in these copies; in checked studies unresolved V genes cover under half, and the rest lacks a known reason. The V and J calls and clone size were taken over from that table, and D and trimming were inferred from the DNA. Present in this sample are around 300,000 clones, about 89% of which were seen just once. Approximately 5% of the sample is in the top ten clones.

This receptor was taken from a woman aged 25 to 39 who had recovered from COVID-19. Input material: PBMCs or T cells enriched from blood (not recorded which).

The CDR3 is CSARRRVTAFF. The sequenced DNA is TGCAGTGCTAGACGCAGGGTTACAGCTTTCTTT. The chain uses TRBV20-1 and TRBJ1-1; perhaps TRBD1 is the D gene, with 5 bases matching. The cysteine opens and the phenylalanine closes a CDR3 of 11 amino acids. The read is trimmed to its CDR3 DNA, 33 bases read in frame from base 1. At the junction V is shortened by 2 bases and J by 10 bases, with 11 bases in between. As encoded in the germline V gene (reference sequence), CDR1 is DFQATT while CDR2 is SNEGSKA.